This TCR beta chain was sequenced in a study of blood T cell repertoires in COVID-19. This clone has a handful of counts. Only in-frame clones appear in the TCRdb table, and some are missing; sequencing was by immunoSEQ multiplex PCR. The sample lists more than 250,000 clones, nearly 90% occurring once. The germline V and J ends were trimmed by 4 bases and 10 bases, with 17 bases remaining between them. Germline CDR1 and CDR2: SGDLS and YYNGEE. The CDR3 loop spans 13 amino acids. The TCR comes from a woman under 40 who had recovered from COVID-19. Material: PBMCs or T cells enriched from blood (not recorded which). J is TRBJ1-1 and V is TRBV9; no clear D. The chain's CDR3 is CASSPGNGVGAFF. In nucleotides, the CDR3 is TGTGCCAGCAGCCCGGGGAACGGAGTCGGAGCTTTCTTT.